The following is a TCR beta chain sequence with its context. Its antigen is undetermined. This sample was included in a study of cytomegalovirus exposure and HLA in healthy donors. Findings of the study overall: Confirmation was obtained in vitro that a few CMV-associated chains are specific for CMV antigens. In a later analysis, parvovirus B19, influenza, CMV and Epstein-Barr virus appeared linked to several top co-occurrence clusters.

Germline values: CDR1 SGDLS, CDR2 YYNGEE. Trimming took 4 bases from V and 0 from J; bases not matched to a gene: 11. The CDR3 runs to 18 residues. Primers: 60 Vbeta forward and 13 Jbeta reverse. Produced via immunoSEQ multiplex PCR; TCRdb's table is partial and in-frame only. The table lists some 170,000 clones, around four fifths of them singletons. This TCR was recovered from a woman aged 45-65 years in good health and CMV-seronegative. The source material was PBMCs. V and J are TRBV9 and TRBJ2-7; TRBD2 matches 12 bases. CDR3 loop: CASSPRQGTSGYSYEQYF. CDR3 DNA sequence: TGTGCCAGCAGCCCGCGACAGGGGACTAGCGGGTACTCCTACGAGCAGTACTTC.